Sequencing of this T cell receptor beta chain was carried out in a study of cytomegalovirus exposure and HLA in healthy donors. Findings of the study overall: Earlier findings revealed that most TCR beta V segments proved productive either about 90% or about 30% of the time. There were a few CMV-associated chains whose specificity for CMV antigens was confirmed in vitro.

Comments on this clone: Its antigen is as yet unknown.

Primers for the PCR totalled 60 Vbeta and 13 Jbeta. Sequencing was performed with immunoSEQ multiplex PCR; in TCRdb, only in-frame clones are kept and a portion is missing. The sample yields about 140,000 clones, 8.5% to 10% seen once. This TCR was sampled from a man aged 50 or older in good health and CMV-seronegative. The sample comprised PBMCs.

The CDR3 reads CASSLGQRHGYTF. The CDR3 nucleotides are TGTGCCAGCAGCTTAGGTCAGCGGCACGGCTACACCTTC. The chain carries TRBV7-8 and TRBJ1-2; no definite D call. This CDR3 is 13 amino acids long. Germline assignment: CDR1 SGHVS and CDR2 FQNEAQ. Trimming removed 1 base from V and 8 bases from J, with 11 bases in between.